In its sample, the clone carrying this TCR beta chain was seen once. Its antigen is currently unknown. This specimen comes from a study of PD-1 blockade in mismatch repair-deficient tumors. Study as a whole: Patients had some twelve mismatch repair-deficient cancer types, all previously treated and progressing. Study-wide results and limits: After pembrolizumab, tumor-resident clones rose rapidly, then generally contracted before radiologic responses.

The CDR3 is made up of 13 amino acids. From germline, CDR1 is MNHNY and CDR2 SVGAGI (reference sequence). V gave up 6 bases and J gave up 1 base, with 6 bases separating them. Profiling relied on immunoSEQ multiplex PCR, and the TCRdb table lists in-frame clones only, not all of them. The repertoire holds some 84,000 clones, with over 75% as singletons. Every patient had mismatch repair deficiency by PCR or immunohistochemistry. TCRs were sequenced from a few patients responding to pembrolizumab. The sequenced sample was peripheral blood, obtained 12 weeks after starting pembrolizumab. This chain uses TRBV6-6 with TRBJ2-2; D ambiguous. The TCR sequence derives from an adult with mismatch repair-deficient cancer. The CDR3 nucleotides are TGTGCCAGCAGGGGCCTGAACACCGGGGAGCTGTTTTTT. It specifies CASRGLNTGELFF.